One TCR beta chain is described in this entry. The CDR3 loop spans 15 amino acids. The V end lost 0 bases, the J end lost 4 bases, and 9 bases lay between the germline ends. Germline lookup yields CDR1 MNHEY and CDR2 SVGAGI. Per the authors' pipeline: Amplifying reference gene primers gave estimates of nucleated cell counts. Sequenced by immunoSEQ multiplex PCR; TCRdb stores in-frame clones only, minus some. V, J and clone size were drawn from that table, and D and trimming were deduced from the DNA. The profile covers 40,000 to 65,000 clones, with roughly 89% appearing a single time and approximately 2.6% taken by the ten largest. The record originates from a study of blood T cell repertoires in COVID-19. Study in general: PBMCs, B-cell-depleted T cells, or T cells provided the cDNA or gDNA that made up the material.

The chain couples TRBV6-5 to TRBJ1-4; D perhaps matches TRBD1 (6 bases). The sample taken for sequencing was peripheral blood. The origin of this receptor is a man older than 75 with acute or convalescent COVID-19. The CDR3 DNA reads TGTGCCAGCAGTTACTCAGGACAGCTTAATGAAAAACTGTTTTTT. Residues: CASSYSGQLNEKLFF.